These T cell receptor beta chains were read from a single sample in a study of blood T cell repertoires in COVID-19. Here immunoSEQ multiplex PCR was the method, and the copy in TCRdb shows in-frame clones only, minus some. This repertoire shows more than 75,000 clones, around 88% found once; its top ten account for around 7.9%. Sequences were obtained from peripheral blood. All receptors come from a man aged 25-45 years with acute or convalescent COVID-19. CDR3s include the opening cysteine and the closing phenylalanine or tryptophan. Fields, in order: D gene, V gene, clone size, J gene, CDR3 protein, CDR3 DNA. A D gene is named only where the DNA matches it firmly. The size entry is marked missing in some rows and otherwise reads once, few, many or a size class.

-	TRBV27	-	TRBJ1-1	CASSTSVSSTNTEAFF	TGTGCCAGCAGTACCAGCGTATCAAGCACGAACACTGAAGCTTTCTTT
TRBD2	TRBV30	-	TRBJ2-3	CAWSVDGGRADTQYF	TGTGCCTGGAGTGTAGATGGCGGGAGGGCAGATACGCAGTATTTT
TRBD1	TRBV28	few	TRBJ1-2	CASTKGGQTGYGYTF	TGTGCCAGCACGAAAGGGGGACAGACGGGTTATGGCTACACCTTC
-	TRBV2	-	TRBJ1-2	CASSEAQGIYGYTF	TGTGCCAGCAGTGAAGCGCAGGGTATCTATGGCTACACCTTC
-	TRBV7-2	-	TRBJ1-3	CASSLASTSSGNTIYF	TGTGCCAGCAGCTTAGCGTCAACGAGCTCTGGAAACACCATATATTTT
-	TRBV5-5	-	TRBJ1-1	CASWGNTEAFF	TGTGCCAGCTGGGGCAACACTGAAGCTTTCTTT
-	TRBV27	-	TRBJ2-7	CASGPRGEQYF	TGTGCCAGCGGACCCAGGGGCGAGCAGTACTTC
-	TRBV19	-	TRBJ2-3	CASTPQGGGISTDTQYF	TGTGCCAGTACTCCTCAGGGTGGGGGCATAAGCACAGATACGCAGTATTTT
TRBD2	TRBV5-6	-	TRBJ2-1	CASSSWTSGPRNNEQFF	TGTGCCAGCAGCTCCTGGACTAGCGGGCCCAGGAACAATGAGCAGTTCTTC
TRBD1	TRBV19	-	TRBJ2-7	CASSARGHLGEQYF	TGTGCCAGTAGTGCCAGGGGGCACTTGGGCGAGCAGTACTTC
-	TRBV30	-	TRBJ2-7	CAWSIMGPHEQYF	TGTGCCTGGAGTATTATGGGCCCCCACGAGCAGTACTTC
-	TRBV9	-	TRBJ2-2	CASSDGEAAGELFF	TGTGCCAGCAGCGACGGGGAAGCGGCCGGGGAGCTGTTTTTT
-	TRBV6-1	-	TRBJ2-7	CASSDYRVSAREQYF	TGTGCCAGCAGTGATTACAGGGTCTCCGCGAGAGAGCAGTACTTC
TRBD2	TRBV3-1/TRBV3-2	few	TRBJ2-7	CASSQSGLAGQDEQYF	TGTGCCAGCAGCCAATCGGGACTAGCGGGGCAGGACGAGCAGTACTTC
TRBD2	TRBV6-2/TRBV6-3	few	TRBJ2-2	CASSGTSATNTGELFF	TGTGCCAGCAGTGGTACTAGCGCGACGAACACCGGGGAGCTGTTTTTT
-	TRBV6-5	-	TRBJ2-1	CASSQSGYNEQFF	TGTGCCAGCAGTCAAAGCGGCTACAATGAGCAGTTCTTC
-	TRBV15	-	TRBJ2-5	CATSREGRGAETQYF	TGTGCCACCAGCAGAGAGGGCAGGGGTGCAGAGACCCAGTACTTC
-	TRBV27	-	TRBJ2-7	CASSLSGRYEQYF	TGTGCCAGCAGTTTATCGGGGCGGTACGAGCAGTACTTC
TRBD2	TRBV15	-	TRBJ2-3	CATSRGGRSTDTQYF	TGTGCCACCAGCAGGGGGGGGAGAAGCACAGATACGCAGTATTTT
-	TRBV4-3	-	TRBJ1-1	CASSQVQGITEAFF	TGCGCCAGCAGCCAAGTACAGGGTATCACTGAAGCTTTCTTT
-	TRBV4-1	-	TRBJ2-1	CASSMVGGENNEQFF	TGCGCCAGCAGCATGGTGGGAGGTGAGAACAATGAGCAGTTCTTC
TRBD2	TRBV3-1/TRBV3-2	-	TRBJ2-1	CASSPGPSSGSFREQFF	TGTGCCAGCAGCCCGGGACCCTCTAGCGGGAGTTTCCGGGAGCAGTTCTTC